This T cell receptor beta chain comes out of a study of T cell changes during pregnancy in multiple sclerosis. The length of the CDR3 is 14 residues. The germline V gene has CDR1 MRHNA and CDR2 SNTAGT. V was clipped by 5 bases and J by 4 bases, with 14 bases between them. Method: immunoSEQ multiplex PCR; TCRdb's copy keeps in-frame clones and lacks some. The sample shows 84,000 or so clones, approximately 94% of them seen only once. Source: peripheral blood, taken in the third trimester of pregnancy. This sequence joins TRBV6-4 and TRBJ1-1; D is undetermined. This TCR came from a female donor with multiple sclerosis, enrolled in a pregnancy study. CDR3 sequence (DNA): TGTGCCAGCAGTCCCGAGGCGGGGTCCACTGAAGCTTTCTTT. It codes for CASSPEAGSTEAFF.